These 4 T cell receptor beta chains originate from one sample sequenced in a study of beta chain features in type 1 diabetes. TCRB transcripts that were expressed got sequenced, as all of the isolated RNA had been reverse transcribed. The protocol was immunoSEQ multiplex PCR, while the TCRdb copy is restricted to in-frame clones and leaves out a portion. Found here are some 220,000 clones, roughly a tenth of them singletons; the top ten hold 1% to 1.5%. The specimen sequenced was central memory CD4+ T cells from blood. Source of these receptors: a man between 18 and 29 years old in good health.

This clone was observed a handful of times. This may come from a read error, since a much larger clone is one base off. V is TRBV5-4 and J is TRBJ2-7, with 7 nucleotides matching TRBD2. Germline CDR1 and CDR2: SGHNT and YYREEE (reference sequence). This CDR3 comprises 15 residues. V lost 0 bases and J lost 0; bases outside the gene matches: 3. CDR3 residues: CASSLDLADSYEQYF. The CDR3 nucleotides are TGTGCCAGCAGCTTGGATCTAGCGGACTCCTACGAGCAGTACTTC.

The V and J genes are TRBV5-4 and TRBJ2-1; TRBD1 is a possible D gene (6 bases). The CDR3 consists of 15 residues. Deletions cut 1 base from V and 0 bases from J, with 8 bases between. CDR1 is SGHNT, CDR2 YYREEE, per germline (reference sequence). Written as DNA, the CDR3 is TGTGCCAGCAGCTTGACGACAGGCTCCTACAATGAGCAGTTCTTC. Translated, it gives CASSLTTGSYNEQFF.

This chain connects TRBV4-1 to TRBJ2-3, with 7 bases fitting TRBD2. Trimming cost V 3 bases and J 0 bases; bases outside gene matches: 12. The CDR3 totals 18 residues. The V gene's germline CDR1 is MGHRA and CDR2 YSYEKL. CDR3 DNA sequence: TGCGCCAGCAGCCAGGGCTGGGCTAGCGGAACTAGCACAGATACGCAGTATTTT. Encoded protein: CASSQGWASGTSTDTQYF.

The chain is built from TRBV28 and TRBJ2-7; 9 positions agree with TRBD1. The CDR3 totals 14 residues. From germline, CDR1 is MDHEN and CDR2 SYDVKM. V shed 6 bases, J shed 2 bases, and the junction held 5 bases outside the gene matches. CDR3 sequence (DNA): TGTGCCAGCAGCCGCCGGGACAGGGCCTACGAGCAGTACTTC. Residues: CASSRRDRAYEQYF.